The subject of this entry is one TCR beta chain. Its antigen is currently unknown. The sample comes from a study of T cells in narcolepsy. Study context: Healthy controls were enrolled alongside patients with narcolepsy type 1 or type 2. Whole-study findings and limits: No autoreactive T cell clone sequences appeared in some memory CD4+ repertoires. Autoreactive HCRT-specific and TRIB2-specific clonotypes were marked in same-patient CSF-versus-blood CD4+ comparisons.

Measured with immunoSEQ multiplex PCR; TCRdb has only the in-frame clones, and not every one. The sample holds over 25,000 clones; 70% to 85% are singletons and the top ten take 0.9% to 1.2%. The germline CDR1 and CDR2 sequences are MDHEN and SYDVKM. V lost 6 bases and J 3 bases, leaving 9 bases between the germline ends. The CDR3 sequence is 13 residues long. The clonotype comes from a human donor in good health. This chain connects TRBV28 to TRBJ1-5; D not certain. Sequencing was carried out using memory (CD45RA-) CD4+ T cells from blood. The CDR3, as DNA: TGTGCCAGCAGAACGGGCCCCAATCAGCCCCAGCATTTT. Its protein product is CASRTGPNQPQHF.